One sample yielded the 8 T cell receptor beta chains listed below, sequenced in a study of CD8 T cells in ankylosing spondylitis. TCRdb processed the 5' RACE reads anew with MiXCR; each CDR3 protein has one entry. The sample yields tens of thousands of distinct CDR3 sequences, less than 3.5% seen once. Sequencing input: blood, either unsorted or a sorted T cell fraction (not recorded which). These receptors came from a male donor with ankylosing spondylitis or in good health (not recorded which).

This clonotype was seen ten or more times. The gene calls are TRBV9 and TRBJ1-5; 8 positions match TRBD1. Germline V gives CDR1 SGDLS, CDR2 YYNGEE. The CDR3 spans 15 residues. The junction had 8 bases not matched to a gene; V was cut back by 0 bases and J by 9 bases. CDR3 nucleotides: TGTGCCAGCAGCGTAGGGGGGGACAGGCAGGCGCCCCAGCATTTT. Translated, it gives CASSVGGDRQAPQHF.

This clonotype appeared many times. The chain uses TRBV9 and TRBJ1-3, with a possible D match to TRBD1 (5 bases). CDR3 size: 16 residues. Germline V gives CDR1 SGDLS, CDR2 YYNGEE. The V and J ends lost 2 bases and 0 bases respectively, with 12 bases between them. CDR3 amino acids: CASSVHSRDSGNTIYF. DNA of the CDR3: TGTGCCAGCAGCGTCCATTCCAGGGACTCTGGAAACACCATATATTTT.

This clonotype was seen at least ten times. The genes are TRBV9 and TRBJ2-5; possible D gene TRBD1, 6 bases. Looked up from germline, CDR1 is SGDLS and CDR2 is YYNGEE. CDR3 length equals 17 residues. V was cut by 2 bases and J by 3 bases, with 20 bases left in between. CDR3 loop: CASSVDHAAQGKETQYF. The CDR3 DNA is TGTGCCAGCAGCGTGGACCACGCGGCGCAGGGGAAAGAGACCCAGTACTTC.

This clonotype was counted ten times or more. V gene TRBV9 combines with J gene TRBJ2-5; D gene uncertain. The germline V and J ends were trimmed by 0 bases and 5 bases, with 11 bases remaining between them. The germline CDR1 and CDR2 sequences are SGDLS and YYNGEE. This CDR3 has 14 residues. The DNA for the CDR3 is TGTGCCAGCAGCGTAGTGTCGTCGGCCGAGACCCAGTACTTC. Residues: CASSVVSSAETQYF.

This clonotype is categorized as medium-sized. The chain employs TRBV9 and TRBJ2-1, with 9 nucleotides matching TRBD1. There are 18 residues in the CDR3. The V segment lost 0 bases and the J segment 4 bases; nucleotides outside the gene matches: 11. Germline V gives CDR1 SGDLS, CDR2 YYNGEE. CDR3 nucleotide sequence: TGTGCCAGCAGCGTAGACCTATCCCGGGACAGGGCATACAATGAGCAGTTCTTC. This sequence encodes CASSVDLSRDRAYNEQFF.

In its sample, this clonotype was seen many times. This sequence joins TRBV9 and TRBJ2-7; 9 bases agree with TRBD1. Germline V CDR1 and CDR2: SGDLS, YYNGEE. Trimming at V came to 1 base and at J to 2 bases, leaving 1 base not matched to a gene. The CDR3 loop spans 14 amino acids. The DNA for the CDR3 is TGTGCCAGCAGCGTAACAGGGGGCGCCTACGAGCAGTACTTC. Translating gives CASSVTGGAYEQYF.

This clonotype showed up many times. This chain's CDR3 is CASSVGSSNEKLFF. The CDR3 nucleotides are TGTGCCAGCAGCGTGGGCAGCTCCAATGAAAAACTGTTTTTT. The gene calls are TRBV9 and TRBJ1-4, with unresolved D. The germline gives CDR1 SGDLS, CDR2 YYNGEE. CDR3 length: 14 residues. V was shortened by 2 bases and J by 5 bases, with 10 bases between the two germline ends.

This clonotype was counted ten times or more. The chain carries TRBV9 and TRBJ1-2; 9 bases are shared with TRBD1. This CDR3 has 14 residues. The germline CDR1 and CDR2 sequences are SGDLS and YYNGEE. J lost 5 bases, V lost 0 bases, and 2 bases had no gene match. Here the CDR3 reads CASSVGTGEYGYTF. CDR3 nucleotide sequence: TGTGCCAGCAGCGTAGGGACAGGGGAGTATGGCTACACCTTC.